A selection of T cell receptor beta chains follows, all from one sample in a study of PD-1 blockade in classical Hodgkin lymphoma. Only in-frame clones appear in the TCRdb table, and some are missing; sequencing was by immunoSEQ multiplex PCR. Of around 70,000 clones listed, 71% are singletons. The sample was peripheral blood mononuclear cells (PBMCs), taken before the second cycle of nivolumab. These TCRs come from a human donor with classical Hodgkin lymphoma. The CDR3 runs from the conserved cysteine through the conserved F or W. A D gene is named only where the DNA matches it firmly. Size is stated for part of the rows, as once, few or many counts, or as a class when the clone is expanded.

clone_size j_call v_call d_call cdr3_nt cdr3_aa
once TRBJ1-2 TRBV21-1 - TGTGCCAGCAGCAAGGTAGCGTCAGGGGAGTTC CASSKVASGEF
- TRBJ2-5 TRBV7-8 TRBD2 TGTGCCAGCAGCCCGACACCGGGACTAGCGGGAGGAGGAGAGACCCAGTACTTC CASSPTPGLAGGGETQYF
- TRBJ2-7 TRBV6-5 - TGTGCCAGCAGTTACGGTAGAGGGTCGGGCGAGCAGTACTTC CASSYGRGSGEQYF
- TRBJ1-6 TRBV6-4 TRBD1 TGTGCCGTCCAGACAGGGGTGAATAATTCACCCCTCCACTTT CAVQTGVNNSPLHF
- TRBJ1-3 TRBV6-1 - TGTGCCAGCAGGGGGTCGACCTCTGGAAACACCATATATTTT CASRGSTSGNTIYF
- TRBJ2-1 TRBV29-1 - TGCAGCGACCATTCGCGTAGCGCGAGCTCCTACAATGAGCAGTTCTTC CSDHSRSASSYNEQFF
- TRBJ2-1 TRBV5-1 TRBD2 TGCGCCAGCAGCCCCCAGGGGAGCGGGGGGGCCACTGAGCAGTTCTTC CASSPQGSGGATEQFF
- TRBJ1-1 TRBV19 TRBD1 TGTGCCACTCAAGTGCAGGGGGCGCGCACTGAAGCTTTCTTT CATQVQGARTEAFF
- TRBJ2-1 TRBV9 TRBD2 TGTGCCAGCAGCCCCTATTTGGGACTACGACTAGCGGGAGTCAACAATGAGCAGTTCTTC CASSPYLGLRLAGVNNEQFF
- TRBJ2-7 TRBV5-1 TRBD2 TGCGCCAGCGGGGAGGGGCTTGGCGAGCAGTACTTC CASGEGLGEQYF
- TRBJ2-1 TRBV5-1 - TGCGCCAGCAGCCACTGGGGGGTAGGGAAGCCAGGGAATGAGCAGTTCTTC CASSHWGVGKPGNEQFF
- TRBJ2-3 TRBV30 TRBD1 TGTGCCTGGAGAGGACAGGGGTCAGATACGCAGTATTTT CAWRGQGSDTQYF
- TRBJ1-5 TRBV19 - TGTGCCAGTAACCCGTGGGGGTTGCGTCAGCCCCAGCATTTT CASNPWGLRQPQHF
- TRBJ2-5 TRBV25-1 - TGTGCCAGCAGCCACGGGGCAGAAGAGACCCAGTACTTC CASSHGAEETQYF
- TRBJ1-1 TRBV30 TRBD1 TGTGCCTGGGACGGGGCAGGGGGCCGGGGGACTGAAGCTTTCTTT CAWDGAGGRGTEAFF
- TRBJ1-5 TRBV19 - TGTGCCAGTACCCCGGGCAGAGCACATCAGCCCCAGCATTTT CASTPGRAHQPQHF
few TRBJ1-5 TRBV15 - TGTGCCACCAGCCCTCAAACATGGCAGCCCCAGCATTTT CATSPQTWQPQHF
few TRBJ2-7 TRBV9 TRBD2 TGTGCCAGCAGCCGAGGCGGGGGAAACTCCTACGAGCAGTACTTC CASSRGGGNSYEQYF
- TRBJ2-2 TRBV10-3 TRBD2 TGTGCCATCAGTGAGTTTGCGGGACTAGCGGGAGAAACCGGGGAGCTGTTTTTT CAISEFAGLAGETGELFF
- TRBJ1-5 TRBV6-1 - TGTGCCAGCAGTGCCCGGCCGGATCAAGGGACATTTCAGCCCCAGCATTTT CASSARPDQGTFQPQHF
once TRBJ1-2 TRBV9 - TGTGCCAGCAGCGTAGTAATGGAGGCGGATTTTACGGGCGGCTACACCTTC CASSVVMEADFTGGYTF
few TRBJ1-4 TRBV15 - TGTGCCACCAGCAGAGATAGGCAGGATGAAAAACTGTTTTTT CATSRDRQDEKLFF
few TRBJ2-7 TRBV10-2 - TGCGCCAGCAGTGATTCCTACGAGCAGTACTTC CASSDSYEQYF
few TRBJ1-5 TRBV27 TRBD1 TGTGCCAGCAGGGGCTCGACAGGGAATAAAGCTTATAGCAATCAGCCCCAGCATTTT CASRGSTGNKAYSNQPQHF
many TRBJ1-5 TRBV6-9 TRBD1 TGTGCCAGCAGTTTCAGGGGGTTCAATCAGCCCCAGCATTTT CASSFRGFNQPQHF
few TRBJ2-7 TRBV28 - TGTGCCAGCAGTTTAGGGGCCCACTACGAGCAGTACTTC CASSLGAHYEQYF
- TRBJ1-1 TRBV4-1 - TGCGCCAGCAGCCACGCGGGACGGGGGGACACTGAAGCTTTCTTT CASSHAGRGDTEAFF
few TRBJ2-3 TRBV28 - TGTGCCAGCAGTTTAGACCGGGAGAGCGTGGATACGCAGTATTTT CASSLDRESVDTQYF
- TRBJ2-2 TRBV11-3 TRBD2 TGTGCCAGCAGCCCCAGCGGGGGACCGTCGGCCGGGGAGCTGTTTTTT CASSPSGGPSAGELFF
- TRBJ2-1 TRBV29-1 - TGCAGCGTTGGGGGGACCTACAATGAGCAGTTCTTC CSVGGTYNEQFF
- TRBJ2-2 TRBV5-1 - TGCGCCAGCAGCCCGGGATCCAACACCGGGGAGCTGTTTTTT CASSPGSNTGELFF
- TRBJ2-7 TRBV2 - TGTGCCAGCAGCGTCGCAGGGAGACTTCCGGGAGAGCAGTACTTC CASSVAGRLPGEQYF
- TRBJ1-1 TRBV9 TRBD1 TGTGCCAGCAGCCTTACAGGGGGCCTAGGTGACACTGAAGCTTTCTTT CASSLTGGLGDTEAFF
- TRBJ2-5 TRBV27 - TGTGCCAGCAGTTTTATGAGGGGGGCGGATGGAGAGACCCAGTACTTC CASSFMRGADGETQYF
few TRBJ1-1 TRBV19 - TGTGCCAGTAGTACTGGGGCAGTTAACACTGAAGCTTTCTTT CASSTGAVNTEAFF
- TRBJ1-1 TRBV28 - TGTGCCAGCAGTTTTTGGGCATCCCCAGAAGCTTTCTTT CASSFWASPEAFF
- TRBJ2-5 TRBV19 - TGTGCCAGTAGTATAGTCATCCTAAGGGACCAGTACTTC CASSIVILRDQYF
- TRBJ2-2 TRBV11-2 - TGTGCCAGCAGCTTACTGGCGGCAACGAACACCGGGGAGCTGTTTTTT CASSLLAATNTGELFF
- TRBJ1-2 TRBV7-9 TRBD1 TGTGCCAGCAGCGAGGGACAGGGTGACTATGGCTACACCTTC CASSEGQGDYGYTF
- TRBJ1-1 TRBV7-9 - TGTGCCAGCAGCTACGGATACACTGAAGCTTTCTTT CASSYGYTEAFF
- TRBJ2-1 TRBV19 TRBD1 TGTGCCAGTAGTATGGTAAGGGACAGGGAGGGCAATGAGCAGTTCTTC CASSMVRDREGNEQFF
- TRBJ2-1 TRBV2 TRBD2 TGTGCCAGCAGGGGGGGGACTATGCTCTACAATGAGCAGTTCTTC CASRGGTMLYNEQFF
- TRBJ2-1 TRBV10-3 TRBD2 TGTGCCACCTGGACTAGCGGGAACAATGAGCAGTTCTTC CATWTSGNNEQFF